This TCR beta chain was sequenced for a study of patients and donors after allogeneic stem cell transplantation. A single record per CDR3 protein comes from TCRdb applying MiXCR to the RT-PCR reads. The table records approximately 140,000 distinct CDR3 sequences, 37% of them present only once. The V gene's germline CDR1 is SEHNR and CDR2 FQNEAQ (reference sequence). The V gene lost 3 bases and the J gene lost 7 bases, with 6 bases spanning the gap. The CDR3 runs 12 residues. The sequencing sample was made of blood, either unsorted or a sorted T cell fraction (not recorded which). The V and J genes are TRBV7-9 and TRBJ1-4; the D is unclear. The clonotype comes from a human donor who was either an allogeneic HSCT recipient or a stem cell or donor lymphocyte infusion donor (not recorded which). It is not recorded whose cells these are; they may come from a transplant donor. For the CDR3, the DNA is TGTGCCAGCAGCTTCCGAGTTGAAAAACTGTTTTTT. Translating it yields CASSFRVEKLFF.